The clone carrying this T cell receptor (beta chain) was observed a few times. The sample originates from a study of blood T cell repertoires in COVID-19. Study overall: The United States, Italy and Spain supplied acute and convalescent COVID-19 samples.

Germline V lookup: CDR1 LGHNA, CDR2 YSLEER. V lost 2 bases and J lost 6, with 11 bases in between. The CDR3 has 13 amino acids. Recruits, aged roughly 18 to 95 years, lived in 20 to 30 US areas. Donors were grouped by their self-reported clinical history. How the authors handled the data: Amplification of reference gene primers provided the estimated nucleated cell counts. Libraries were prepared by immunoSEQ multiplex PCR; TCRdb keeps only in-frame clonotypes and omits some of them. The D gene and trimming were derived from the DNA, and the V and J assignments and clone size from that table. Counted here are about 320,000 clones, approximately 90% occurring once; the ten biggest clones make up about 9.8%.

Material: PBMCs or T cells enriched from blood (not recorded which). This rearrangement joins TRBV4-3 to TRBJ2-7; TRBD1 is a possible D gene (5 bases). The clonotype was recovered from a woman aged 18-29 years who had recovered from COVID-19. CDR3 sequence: CASSQYGASEQYF. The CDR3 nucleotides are TGCGCCAGCAGCCAATATGGGGCGAGCGAGCAGTACTTC.